The rows below give T cell receptor beta chains drawn from one sample of a study of blood T cell repertoires in COVID-19. The method was immunoSEQ multiplex PCR; TCRdb's version includes in-frame clones alone and lacks a portion of them. The table records around 330,000 clones, about nine tenths of them present only once. Sequenced material: PBMCs or T cells enriched from blood (not recorded which). These receptors all stem from a woman aged 40 to 55 who had recovered from COVID-19. Both conserved end residues are part of each CDR3. Fields, in order: CDR3 length, D gene, J gene, clone size, V gene, CDR3 protein, CDR3 DNA. The D gene is left open where the match is weak. Not all rows give a size; the values are once, few, many and, for expanded clones, a class.

cdr3_length: 14
d_call: .
j_call: TRBJ2-7
clone_size: .
v_call: TRBV7-8
cdr3_aa: CASSLLGRTYEQYF
cdr3_nt: TGTGCCAGCAGCTTATTGGGCAGAACCTACGAGCAGTACTTC

cdr3_length: 15
d_call: .
j_call: TRBJ2-1
clone_size: .
v_call: TRBV15
cdr3_aa: CATSRARSSYNEQFF
cdr3_nt: TGTGCCACCAGCAGGGCCCGGAGCTCCTACAATGAGCAGTTCTTC

cdr3_length: 14
d_call: .
j_call: TRBJ2-1
clone_size: .
v_call: TRBV19
cdr3_aa: CASRAAASSDEQFF
cdr3_nt: TGTGCCAGTAGGGCTGCGGCTAGTTCGGATGAGCAGTTCTTC

cdr3_length: 16
d_call: TRBD2
j_call: TRBJ2-1
clone_size: .
v_call: TRBV11-3
cdr3_aa: CASSSRTSGRAGEQFF
cdr3_nt: TGTGCCAGCAGCTCGAGGACTAGCGGGAGGGCCGGTGAGCAGTTCTTC

cdr3_length: 14
d_call: TRBD2
j_call: TRBJ2-5
clone_size: .
v_call: TRBV5-4
cdr3_aa: CASSWELATVAQYF
cdr3_nt: TGTGCCAGCAGCTGGGAACTAGCGACCGTGGCCCAGTACTTC

cdr3_length: 15
d_call: TRBD1
j_call: TRBJ1-5
clone_size: .
v_call: TRBV4-3
cdr3_aa: CASSQESGGGQPQHF
cdr3_nt: TGCGCCAGCAGCCAAGAATCAGGGGGCGGTCAGCCCCAGCATTTT

cdr3_length: 12
d_call: .
j_call: TRBJ2-4
clone_size: .
v_call: TRBV7-9
cdr3_aa: CASSRTANIQYF
cdr3_nt: TGTGCCAGCAGCCGGACAGCAAACATTCAGTACTTC

cdr3_length: 14
d_call: TRBD1
j_call: TRBJ1-1
clone_size: .
v_call: TRBV3-1/TRBV3-2
cdr3_aa: CASSLSDRDTEAFF
cdr3_nt: TGTGCCAGCAGCCTATCAGACAGGGACACTGAAGCTTTCTTT

cdr3_length: 16
d_call: .
j_call: TRBJ2-1
clone_size: .
v_call: TRBV19
cdr3_aa: CASSIDLESSYNEQFF
cdr3_nt: TGTGCCAGTAGTATAGATCTGGAGAGCTCCTACAATGAGCAGTTCTTC

cdr3_length: 13
d_call: TRBD1
j_call: TRBJ2-7
clone_size: .
v_call: TRBV7-8
cdr3_aa: CASSYEQGGEQYF
cdr3_nt: TGTGCCAGCAGCTACGAACAGGGGGGCGAGCAGTACTTC

cdr3_length: 16
d_call: TRBD2
j_call: TRBJ2-2
clone_size: .
v_call: TRBV7-2
cdr3_aa: CASSTVLAGNTGELFF
cdr3_nt: TGTGCCAGCAGCACCGTGCTAGCGGGAAACACCGGGGAGCTGTTTTTT

cdr3_length: 16
d_call: .
j_call: TRBJ2-3
clone_size: .
v_call: TRBV7-2
cdr3_aa: CASSLAGGLNRDTQYF
cdr3_nt: TGTGCCAGCAGCTTAGCGGGGGGGCTTAATAGAGATACGCAGTATTTT

cdr3_length: 14
d_call: TRBD1
j_call: TRBJ2-7
clone_size: .
v_call: TRBV5-1
cdr3_aa: CASSSTGVAYEQYF
cdr3_nt: TGCGCCAGCAGCTCGACAGGGGTGGCCTACGAGCAGTACTTC

cdr3_length: 15
d_call: TRBD1
j_call: TRBJ1-3
clone_size: once
v_call: TRBV7-9
cdr3_aa: CASSQGANSGNTIYF
cdr3_nt: TGTGCCAGCAGTCAGGGGGCCAACTCTGGAAACACCATATATTTT

cdr3_length: 12
d_call: .
j_call: TRBJ2-3
clone_size: .
v_call: TRBV3-1/TRBV3-2
cdr3_aa: CASSQASDTQYF
cdr3_nt: TGTGCCAGCAGCCAAGCCTCAGATACGCAGTATTTT

cdr3_length: 12
d_call: .
j_call: TRBJ1-5
clone_size: .
v_call: TRBV19
cdr3_aa: CASSSLFQPQHF
cdr3_nt: TGTGCCAGTAGTTCCCTTTTTCAGCCCCAGCATTTT

cdr3_length: 14
d_call: .
j_call: TRBJ1-1
clone_size: .
v_call: TRBV29-1
cdr3_aa: CSVERGRREGRAFF
cdr3_nt: TGCAGCGTTGAGAGGGGACGGAGGGAGGGGAGAGCTTTCTTT

cdr3_length: 14
d_call: .
j_call: TRBJ2-1
clone_size: .
v_call: TRBV7-9
cdr3_aa: CASSPRSFPNEQFF
cdr3_nt: TGTGCCAGCAGCCCCCGGAGCTTTCCCAATGAGCAGTTCTTC

cdr3_length: 13
d_call: .
j_call: TRBJ2-5
clone_size: .
v_call: TRBV2
cdr3_aa: CASKQGEQETQYF
cdr3_nt: TGTGCCAGCAAACAGGGAGAGCAAGAGACCCAGTACTTC

cdr3_length: 15
d_call: .
j_call: TRBJ1-3
clone_size: .
v_call: TRBV7-2
cdr3_aa: CASSLGSGAGNTIYF
cdr3_nt: TGTGCCAGCAGCTTAGGGTCGGGAGCTGGAAACACCATATATTTT

cdr3_length: 13
d_call: .
j_call: TRBJ1-6
clone_size: .
v_call: TRBV18
cdr3_aa: CASSPPGGSPLHF
cdr3_nt: TGTGCCAGCTCACCACCCGGGGGATCACCCCTCCACTTT

cdr3_length: 13
d_call: .
j_call: TRBJ1-1
clone_size: .
v_call: TRBV7-3
cdr3_aa: CASSLRQGTEAFF
cdr3_nt: TGTGCCAGCAGCTTAAGGCAGGGGACTGAAGCTTTCTTT

cdr3_length: 15
d_call: .
j_call: TRBJ1-6
clone_size: .
v_call: TRBV7-9
cdr3_aa: CASSLVGGENSPLHF
cdr3_nt: TGTGCCAGCAGCTTAGTTGGGGGGGAAAATTCACCCCTCCACTTT

cdr3_length: 14
d_call: .
j_call: TRBJ1-4
clone_size: .
v_call: TRBV19
cdr3_aa: CASSMGQANEKLFF
cdr3_nt: TGTGCCAGTAGTATGGGGCAGGCTAATGAAAAACTGTTTTTT

cdr3_length: 15
d_call: TRBD1
j_call: TRBJ1-1
clone_size: .
v_call: TRBV19
cdr3_aa: CASTLHQGGNTEAFF
cdr3_nt: TGTGCCAGTACCTTACATCAGGGGGGGAACACTGAAGCTTTCTTT

cdr3_length: 15
d_call: TRBD1
j_call: TRBJ2-2
clone_size: .
v_call: TRBV19
cdr3_aa: CASSTRDRATGELFF
cdr3_nt: TGTGCCAGTAGTACCCGGGACAGGGCCACCGGGGAGCTGTTTTTT

cdr3_length: 14
d_call: TRBD1
j_call: TRBJ1-2
clone_size: .
v_call: TRBV19
cdr3_aa: CASNDRGHNYGYTF
cdr3_nt: TGTGCCAGTAATGACAGGGGTCATAACTATGGCTACACCTTC

cdr3_length: 13
d_call: .
j_call: TRBJ1-5
clone_size: .
v_call: TRBV19
cdr3_aa: CASSNQGNQPQHF
cdr3_nt: TGTGCCAGTAGTAACCAGGGCAATCAGCCCCAGCATTTT

cdr3_length: 12
d_call: .
j_call: TRBJ1-2
clone_size: .
v_call: TRBV28
cdr3_aa: CASSLRYSGYTF
cdr3_nt: TGTGCCAGCAGTCTTCGTTACAGCGGCTACACCTTC

cdr3_length: 15
d_call: .
j_call: TRBJ2-7
clone_size: .
v_call: TRBV11-3
cdr3_aa: CASSSGAATSYEQYF
cdr3_nt: TGTGCCAGCAGTTCTGGAGCGGCGACTTCCTACGAGCAGTACTTC

cdr3_length: 16
d_call: TRBD2
j_call: TRBJ2-3
clone_size: few
v_call: TRBV9
cdr3_aa: CASSVGASGSVDTQYF
cdr3_nt: TGTGCCAGCAGCGTAGGGGCTAGCGGGAGCGTAGATACGCAGTATTTT

cdr3_length: 14
d_call: TRBD2
j_call: TRBJ2-3
clone_size: .
v_call: TRBV9
cdr3_aa: CASSPTTSGGTQYF
cdr3_nt: TGTGCCAGCAGCCCCACAACGTCGGGGGGTACGCAGTATTTT

cdr3_length: 13
d_call: TRBD1
j_call: TRBJ2-7
clone_size: .
v_call: TRBV30
cdr3_aa: CAWGDRSAYEQYF
cdr3_nt: TGTGCCTGGGGGGACAGATCCGCCTACGAGCAGTACTTC

cdr3_length: 15
d_call: TRBD1
j_call: TRBJ1-1
clone_size: .
v_call: TRBV11-3
cdr3_aa: CASSFSGQANTEAFF
cdr3_nt: TGTGCCAGCAGCTTCTCGGGACAGGCGAACACTGAAGCTTTCTTT

cdr3_length: 16
d_call: .
j_call: TRBJ2-3
clone_size: .
v_call: TRBV5-4
cdr3_aa: CASSSRGLGDQMAQYF
cdr3_nt: TGTGCCAGCAGCTCCAGGGGCCTCGGCGACCAGATGGCGCAGTATTTT

cdr3_length: 15
d_call: TRBD1
j_call: TRBJ2-5
clone_size: .
v_call: TRBV2
cdr3_aa: CASSEGQGIGETQYF
cdr3_nt: TGTGCCAGCAGCGAGGGACAGGGAATCGGAGAGACCCAGTACTTC

cdr3_length: 13
d_call: TRBD2
j_call: TRBJ2-1
clone_size: few
v_call: TRBV28
cdr3_aa: CASASGGVDEQFF
cdr3_nt: TGTGCCAGCGCTAGCGGGGGGGTCGATGAGCAGTTCTTC

cdr3_length: 15
d_call: .
j_call: TRBJ1-3
clone_size: .
v_call: TRBV6-5
cdr3_aa: CASTFGMSSGNTIYF
cdr3_nt: TGTGCCAGCACCTTCGGGATGAGCTCTGGAAACACCATATATTTT

cdr3_length: 15
d_call: TRBD1
j_call: TRBJ1-5
clone_size: .
v_call: TRBV3-1/TRBV3-2
cdr3_aa: CASSPPGQGSQPQHF
cdr3_nt: TGTGCCAGCAGCCCCCCCGGACAGGGAAGTCAGCCCCAGCATTTT

cdr3_length: 11
d_call: .
j_call: TRBJ2-7
clone_size: few
v_call: TRBV6-2/TRBV6-3
cdr3_aa: CASSYSLEQYF
cdr3_nt: TGTGCCAGCAGTTACTCTCTCGAGCAGTACTTC

cdr3_length: 14
d_call: TRBD1
j_call: TRBJ2-2
clone_size: .
v_call: TRBV7-3
cdr3_aa: CASSTTGGGGELFF
cdr3_nt: TGTGCCAGCAGCACGACAGGGGGTGGCGGGGAGCTGTTTTTT

cdr3_length: 16
d_call: .
j_call: TRBJ2-2
clone_size: .
v_call: TRBV14
cdr3_aa: CASSPPAYLNTGELFF
cdr3_nt: TGTGCCAGCAGCCCTCCCGCGTACCTGAACACCGGGGAGCTGTTTTTT

cdr3_length: 16
d_call: .
j_call: TRBJ1-4
clone_size: .
v_call: TRBV4-1
cdr3_aa: CASSQQAGIRGEKLFF
cdr3_nt: TGCGCCAGCAGCCAACAGGCAGGGATTAGGGGGGAAAAACTGTTTTTT

cdr3_length: 16
d_call: .
j_call: TRBJ2-6
clone_size: .
v_call: TRBV19
cdr3_aa: CASCRDIGSGANVLTF
cdr3_nt: TGTGCCAGTTGCCGGGACATCGGCTCTGGGGCCAACGTCCTGACTTTC

cdr3_length: 15
d_call: TRBD1
j_call: TRBJ1-2
clone_size: .
v_call: TRBV6-5
cdr3_aa: CASSYSGQGARGYTF
cdr3_nt: TGTGCCAGCAGTTACTCAGGACAGGGGGCGCGCGGCTACACCTTC

cdr3_length: 10
d_call: .
j_call: TRBJ2-2
clone_size: .
v_call: TRBV2
cdr3_aa: CASRTGELFF
cdr3_nt: TGTGCCAGCAGGACAGGGGAGCTGTTTTTT

cdr3_length: 14
d_call: .
j_call: TRBJ1-3
clone_size: .
v_call: TRBV5-4
cdr3_aa: CASSLDRVGNTIYF
cdr3_nt: TGTGCCAGCAGCTTGGACAGGGTTGGAAACACCATATATTTT

cdr3_length: 14
d_call: .
j_call: TRBJ2-5
clone_size: .
v_call: TRBV2
cdr3_aa: CASSFLKGLETQYF
cdr3_nt: TGTGCCAGCTCCTTCCTTAAGGGGCTGGAGACCCAGTACTTC

cdr3_length: 17
d_call: TRBD1
j_call: TRBJ1-3
clone_size: .
v_call: TRBV9
cdr3_aa: CASSGNPGQSSGNTIYF
cdr3_nt: TGTGCCAGCAGCGGTAACCCGGGACAGAGCTCTGGAAACACCATATATTTT